The 8 T cell receptor beta chains presented below share a single source sample, sequenced in a study of Graves' ophthalmopathy and Graves' hyperthyroidism. Amplification from RNA transcripts yielded the TCR beta CDR3 regions. Second-round multiplex PCR came after first-round RT-PCR with HTBI primers. TCRdb independently ran MiXCR on the multiplex PCR reads; one entry per CDR3 protein. Altogether about 620,000 distinct CDR3 sequences are present, around a fifth being singletons, with the ten largest covering around 6.9%. The sample was peripheral blood. These receptors were collected from a woman younger than 30 with stable Graves' hyperthyroidism. Some clones in this sample may be carry-over from other donors' samples.

This clonotype was detected a few times. The rearrangement uses TRBV7-3 and TRBJ2-2; 8 nucleotides align to TRBD1. The CDR3 has 15 residues. V shed 2 bases and J 7 bases; nucleotides not matched to a gene: 6. Germline V CDR1 and CDR2: SGHTA, FQGTGA. The CDR3 region is CASSLRQGAVGELFF. Here the CDR3 DNA reads TGTGCCAGCAGCTTACGTCAGGGGGCGGTCGGGGAGCTGTTTTTT.

This clonotype was found many times. The chain joins TRBV5-6 to TRBJ1-1; 9 bases map to TRBD1. The CDR3 spans 15 residues. Germline CDR1 reads SGHDT; CDR2 reads YYEEEE. With V trimmed by 3 bases and J by 3 bases, 6 bases remained unmatched. The CDR3 region is CASSSIDRGYTEAFF. The DNA of the CDR3 is TGTGCCAGCAGCTCAATCGACAGGGGGTACACTGAAGCTTTCTTT.

This clonotype was detected many times. CDR3 DNA: TGTGCCAGCAGTCCAGCCGGGACTTACAGTAACTATGGCTACACCTTC. Translated, it gives CASSPAGTYSNYGYTF. The chain combines TRBV28 with TRBJ1-2; perhaps TRBD1 as D (5 bases). The ends were cut back, 5 bases at V and 1 base at J, with 17 bases in the middle. The CDR3 is 16 amino acids. Per germline, CDR1 MDHEN and CDR2 SYDVKM.

CDR3 nucleotides: TGCGCCAGCAGTCCTACAAGCGACACTGAAGCTTTCTTT. It translates to CASSPTSDTEAFF. This sequence joins TRBV5-1 and TRBJ1-1; D gene ambiguous. In germline, CDR1 is SGHRS, CDR2 YFSETQ. The CDR3 spans 13 residues. Trimming pared 5 bases from V and 3 bases from J, leaving 11 bases between.

The table lists this clonotype with many counts. The rearrangement joins TRBV11-1 to TRBJ1-1; no definite D call. The ends were cut back, 2 bases at V and 1 base at J, with 14 bases in the middle. CDR3 size: 16 residues. Germline-derived CDR1 and CDR2 are SGHAT and FQDESV (reference sequence). The CDR3 nucleotides are TGTGCCAGCAGCTTATTAGGGCACGGCTGGAACACTGAAGCTTTCTTT. Encoded protein: CASSLLGHGWNTEAFF. Looking up the rest from reference TRBV11-1 and TRBJ1-1 gives the full variable domain: EAEVAQSPRYKITEKSQAVAFWCDPISGHATLYWYRQILGQGPELLVQFQDESVVDDSQLPKDRFSAERLKGVDSTLKIQPAELGDSAMYLCASSLLGHGWNTEAFFGQGTRLTVV.

V is TRBV9 and J is TRBJ1-5; TRBD1 matches at 12 bases. With V trimmed by 3 bases and J by 4 bases, 2 bases remained unmatched. The germline V gene has CDR1 SGDLS and CDR2 YYNGEE. The CDR3 length is 15 residues. Here the CDR3 reads CASSEGQGANQPQHF. In nucleotides, the CDR3 is TGTGCCAGCAGCGAGGGACAGGGGGCGAATCAGCCCCAGCATTTT.

This clonotype was counted a few times. This chain connects TRBV9 to TRBJ2-7, with D possibly being TRBD2 (5 bases). This CDR3 comprises 15 residues. Germline V CDR1 and CDR2: SGDLS, YYNGEE. Trimming removed 1 base at V and 1 base at J, with 12 bases between. CDR3 region: CASSVSGLFSYEQYF. As DNA, the CDR3 is TGTGCCAGCAGCGTATCTGGACTTTTTTCCTACGAGCAGTACTTC.

This clonotype was counted at least ten times. The chain links TRBV29-1 to TRBJ2-7; no clear D gene. CDR3 length: 12 residues. From germline, CDR1 is SQVTM and CDR2 ANQGSEA. V was cut by 7 bases and J by 1 base, with 11 bases left in between. DNA of the CDR3: TGCAGCGCCACCGTTGGGTCCTACGAGCAGTACTTC. Translating it yields CSATVGSYEQYF.